This section outlines one TCR beta chain sequence together with its context. This record comes from a study of vaccination and CD4 T cells after COVID-19. About the study: Convalescent individuals numbered four females and six males, two being Hispanic.

V lost 7 bases, J lost 7 bases, and 14 bases lay in between. The CDR3 length is 12 residues. Germline V gene sequence: CDR1 MDHEN, CDR2 SYDVKM. Time point here: late sampling 161 to 241 days after vaccination in three convalescent patients. TCRdb used MiXCR to reprocess the PCR reads, holding one entry per CDR3 protein. This repertoire shows approximately 40,000 distinct CDR3 sequences, more than 35% found once; its top ten account for about 5.3%. This rearrangement joins TRBV28 to TRBJ2-7; D possibly corresponds to TRBD2 (6 bases). The sequenced sample was CD4+ T cells from blood, obtained about 7 months after SARS-CoV-2 vaccination. The receptor comes from a human donor who had recovered from COVID-19. In DNA form, the CDR3 reads TGTGCCAGCAAGGGACTGACGTCTGAGCAGTACTTC. Residues: CASKGLTSEQYF.